A single sample is the source of the 14 T cell receptor beta chains below, sequenced in a study of T cells in Graves' hyperthyroidism and ophthalmopathy. It was RNA transcripts that yielded the amplified TCR beta CDR3 regions. TCR CDR3 regions were first amplified by RT-PCR with HTBI primers. MiXCR, applied by TCRdb to the multiplex PCR reads, yields one record per CDR3 protein. The data hold hundreds of thousands of distinct CDR3 sequences, with more than 20% observed a single time. The sequenced material came from blood. The receptors derive from a young man with Graves' ophthalmopathy.

This clonotype was picked up many times. The chain carries TRBV3-1 and TRBJ2-7, with D possibly being TRBD2 (5 bases). Germline CDR1 LGHDT, CDR2 YNNKEL (reference sequence). Trimming stripped 1 base from V and 4 bases from J, with 14 bases between. This CDR3 is 15 amino acids long. CDR3 protein: CASSQGVAPVYEQYF. The CDR3 DNA follows: TGTGCCAGCAGCCAAGGAGTAGCGCCTGTGTACGAGCAGTACTTC.

The sample holds many counts of this clonotype. V is TRBV11-2 and J is TRBJ2-7; no clear D gene. Trimming took 0 bases from V and 6 from J, leaving 15 bases between them. Germline V lookup: CDR1 SGHAT, CDR2 FQNNGV. The CDR3 is 15 amino acids. Here the CDR3 reads CASSLETGSWFEQYF. CDR3 nucleotide sequence: TGTGCCAGCAGCTTAGAAACGGGTTCTTGGTTCGAGCAGTACTTC.

The chain is built from TRBV20-1 and TRBJ2-7; 8 nucleotides line up with TRBD1. The CDR3 totals 15 residues. Germline CDR1 and CDR2: DFQATT and SNEGSKA (reference sequence). Trimming removed 0 bases from V and 7 bases from J; junction bases left unmatched: 11. DNA of the CDR3: TGCAGTGCTAGAGATCAGGCAGGGGGCGCGGGAGAGCAGTACTTC. Translated, it gives CSARDQAGGAGEQYF.

This clonotype was recorded a few times. A read error may account for a junction end that differs from germline. The chain has TRBV11-2 and TRBJ2-7; 14 bases fit TRBD2. CDR3 length equals 16 residues. Germline CDR1 reads SGHAT; CDR2 reads FQNNGV. CDR3 in DNA: TGTGCCAACAGCTTAGGACTAGCGGGAGGCCCCTACGAGCAGTACTTC. Its translation: CANSLGLAGGPYEQYF.

The chain couples TRBV4-1 to TRBJ2-1, with D hard to call. Germline CDR1 and CDR2: MGHRA and YSYEKL. Trimming stripped 3 bases from V and 7 bases from J, with 4 bases between. This CDR3 has 11 amino acids. The CDR3 nucleotides are TGCGCCAGCAGCCAGAGGAATGAGCAGTTCTTC. Translating gives CASSQRNEQFF.

The table lists this clonotype with a few counts. The chain recombines TRBV6-1 with TRBJ2-7; D could derive from TRBD1 or TRBD2 (6 bases each). This CDR3 has 15 amino acids. The germline gives CDR1 MNHNS, CDR2 SASEGT. V gave up 0 bases and J gave up 3 bases, with 12 bases separating them. The CDR3 protein is CASSEARGRGYEQYF. The CDR3 bases are TGTGCCAGCAGTGAAGCGCGGGGCAGGGGCTACGAGCAGTACTTC.

The CDR3, as DNA: TGTGCCAGCAGTTTCGTTTTACCCACCGGGGAGCTGTTTTTT. Its translation: CASSFVLPTGELFF. The chain couples TRBV27 to TRBJ2-2; D ambiguous. Germline lookup yields CDR1 MNHEY and CDR2 SMNVEV (reference sequence). Trimming pared 3 bases from V and 4 bases from J, leaving 9 bases between. This CDR3 comprises 14 residues.

In this sample, this clonotype turned up a few times. The chain uses TRBV6-2 or TRBV6-3 and TRBJ2-7, with D maybe TRBD2 (6 bases). The CDR3 covers 14 residues. CDR1 is MNHEY and CDR2 is SVGEGT in the germline V gene. V lost 2 bases to trimming and J lost 5 bases, with 13 bases between them. CDR3 amino acids: CASSYGRGPDEQYF. CDR3 in DNA: TGTGCCAGCAGTTACGGGCGGGGCCCAGACGAGCAGTACTTC.

The V gene is TRBV19, the J gene TRBJ1-1; D is undetermined. Germline V CDR1 and CDR2: LNHDA, SQIVND (reference sequence). With 2 bases removed from V and 1 base from J, the gap between germline ends came to 14 bases. The CDR3 extends over 16 amino acids. CDR3 region: CASSISITTENTEAFF. In DNA form, the CDR3 reads TGTGCCAGTAGTATAAGCATTACGACGGAGAACACTGAAGCTTTCTTT.

J is TRBJ1-4 and V is TRBV19; D possibly corresponds to TRBD1 (6 bases). The germline V gene encodes CDR1 LNHDA and CDR2 SQIVND (reference sequence). V lost 3 bases and J 7 bases, leaving 15 bases between the germline ends. This CDR3 is built from 15 residues. Written as DNA, the CDR3 is TGTGCCAGTAGTATTCGGGCAGGGGCTACTGAAAAACTGTTTTTT. This codes for CASSIRAGATEKLFF.

The genes are TRBV6-1 and TRBJ1-1, with 8 bases matching TRBD1. Trimming removed 8 bases from V and 1 base from J; junction bases left unmatched: 6. Germline assignment: CDR1 MNHNS and CDR2 SASEGT. The length of the CDR3 is 14 residues. CDR3 sequence (DNA): TGTGCCAGCGTCACAGGGGGGGCGAACACTGAAGCTTTCTTT. Protein sequence: CASVTGGANTEAFF.

This clonotype appeared many times. The chain recombines TRBV28 with TRBJ1-2; possible D gene TRBD1, 6 bases. Germline CDR1 is MDHEN and CDR2 is SYDVKM. The CDR3 extends over 13 amino acids. V was cut by 7 bases and J by 8 bases, with 17 bases left in between. The CDR3 DNA reads TGTGCCAGCATGCCGGGGGGGCGGCGAGGCTACACCTTC. It is translated as CASMPGGRRGYTF.

This clonotype was picked up many times. The chain combines TRBV27 with TRBJ1-1, with D possibly matching TRBD1 (6 bases). With 8 bases removed from V and 5 bases from J, the gap between germline ends came to 15 bases. The CDR3 runs 13 residues. The germline V gene has CDR1 MNHEY and CDR2 SMNVEV (reference sequence). As DNA, the CDR3 is TGTGCCAGCCGCCTTGGAGGGGGAACTGAAGCTTTCTTT. This translates into CASRLGGGTEAFF.

V gene TRBV4-3 combines with J gene TRBJ2-3; TRBD2 is a possible D gene (5 bases). The V end was cut by 1 base, the J end by 2 bases, with 13 bases between. Germline-derived CDR1 and CDR2 are LGHNA and YSLEER. This CDR3 is built from 16 residues. The CDR3 sequence is CASSQANGLPTDTQYF. The CDR3 DNA sequence: TGCGCCAGCAGCCAAGCCAACGGACTCCCCACAGATACGCAGTATTTT.